This is a list of T cell receptor beta chains from one sample in a study of blood T cells in healthy people across ages. TCRdb reanalysed the 5' RACE reads using MiXCR and keeps one entry per CDR3 protein. The sample includes more than 700,000 distinct CDR3 sequences, about 46% of them seen just once. The sample comprised blood. The receptors were sampled from a man at least 80 years old in good health. The CDR3 runs from the conserved cysteine through the conserved F or W. A D gene is named only where the DNA matches it firmly. Some rows have no size entry. The others give once, few or many, or a class for an expanded clone.

size	V	D	J	CDR3	DNA
few	TRBV28	TRBD2	TRBJ2-1	CASSPLLAGEDNEQFF	TGTGCCAGCAGTCCTCTTTTAGCGGGAGAAGACAATGAGCAGTTCTTC
once	TRBV20-1	.	TRBJ2-7	CSARRLGYNEQYF	TGCAGTGCTAGAAGGCTAGGATACAATGAGCAGTACTTC
.	TRBV20-1	.	TRBJ1-5	CGAREGDQPQHF	TGCGGTGCTAGAGAGGGGGATCAGCCCCAGCATTTT
.	TRBV20-1	.	TRBJ2-3	CSARDPVSTHTQYF	TGCAGTGCTAGAGACCCTGTGTCCACCCATACGCAGTATTTT
.	TRBV29-1	.	TRBJ1-1	CSAGGTEAFF	TGCAGCGCCGGGGGCACTGAAGCTTTCTTT
.	TRBV7-3	.	TRBJ2-1	CASSLSGVSNEQFF	TGTGCCAGCAGCTTAAGCGGAGTTTCGAATGAGCAGTTCTTC
.	TRBV6-6	.	TRBJ1-5	CASSPGRAANQPQHF	TGTGCCAGCAGCCCCGGGAGGGCCGCCAATCAGCCCCAGCATTTT
few	TRBV20-1	.	TRBJ2-5	CSATPSQETQYF	TGCAGTGCTACCCCCAGCCAGGAGACCCAGTACTTC
.	TRBV28	.	TRBJ1-2	CASSFFTGRYGYTF	TGTGCCAGCAGTTTTTTTACCGGGAGATATGGCTACACCTTC
.	TRBV9	.	TRBJ1-2	CASSLRAPGSSYTF	TGTGCCAGCAGCCTGCGGGCCCCGGGAAGTAGCTACACCTTC
.	TRBV2	.	TRBJ2-5	CASGTFQETQYF	TGTGCCAGTGGGACGTTCCAAGAGACCCAGTACTTC
.	TRBV7-6	.	TRBJ2-7	CASSLQGDSSYNEQYF	TGTGCCAGCAGCTTACAAGGTGACAGCTCCTACAATGAGCAGTACTTC
many	TRBV20-1	TRBD2	TRBJ2-3	CSASPGLAGVADTQYF	TGCAGTGCTAGTCCGGGACTAGCGGGAGTTGCAGATACGCAGTATTTT
many	TRBV20-1	TRBD2	TRBJ2-3	CSAYPGLGTDTQYF	TGCAGTGCTTACCCGGGACTAGGCACAGATACGCAGTATTTT
.	TRBV13	.	TRBJ2-7	CASSRGGGYNEQYF	TGTGCCAGCAGCCGGGGAGGGGGCTACAACGAGCAGTACTTC
few	TRBV7-2	.	TRBJ2-6	CASSLLRAGANVLTF	TGTGCCAGCAGCTTGCTCAGGGCTGGGGCCAACGTCCTGACTTTC
few	TRBV9	TRBD2	TRBJ2-1	CASSVAPSGRDNEQFF	TGTGCCAGCAGCGTAGCTCCTAGCGGGAGGGACAATGAGCAGTTCTTC
few	TRBV6-5	TRBD2	TRBJ2-1	CASSYSSSSGRENEQFF	TGTGCCAGCAGTTACTCGAGTTCCAGCGGGAGGGAAAATGAGCAGTTCTTC
many	TRBV28	.	TRBJ2-1	CASSFGSRSNEQFF	TGTGCCAGCAGTTTTGGGTCTCGGTCCAATGAGCAGTTCTTC
.	TRBV6-1	.	TRBJ2-7	CASSENVRSSYEQYF	TGTGCCAGCAGTGAAAACGTCAGGAGCTCCTACGAGCAGTACTTC
few	TRBV20-1	.	TRBJ2-1	CSAYQITSYNEQFF	TGCAGTGCTTACCAGATTACCTCCTACAATGAGCAGTTCTTC
.	TRBV7-9	.	TRBJ2-7	CASSLGVLPYEQYF	TGTGCCAGCAGCTTAGGGGTTTTGCCCTACGAGCAGTACTTC
.	TRBV7-3	.	TRBJ2-5	CASSPSMEDRETQYF	TGTGCCAGCAGCCCGTCGATGGAGGACCGAGAGACCCAGTACTTC
.	TRBV4-2	.	TRBJ2-5	CANSPRPGETQYF	TGTGCCAACAGCCCACGCCCAGGGGAGACCCAGTACTTC
few	TRBV19	.	TRBJ2-7	CASSIRTDTYEQYF	TGTGCCAGTAGTATAAGGACTGACACCTACGAGCAGTACTTC
.	TRBV7-2	.	TRBJ2-7	CASSDGRYSYEQYF	TGTGCCAGCAGCGATGGGCGCTACTCCTACGAGCAGTACTTC
.	TRBV7-8	TRBD2	TRBJ2-6	CVSSRSGRLLSSGANVLTF	TGTGTCAGCAGCCGAAGCGGGAGGCTTCTTAGCTCTGGGGCCAACGTCCTGACTTTC
once	TRBV14	.	TRBJ1-2	CASSRSGVVSGYTF	TGTGCCAGCAGCCGGTCCGGGGTCGTGAGTGGCTACACCTTC
.	TRBV20-1	TRBD1	TRBJ2-5	CSARDRGRVRYQETQYF	TGCAGTGCTAGGGACAGGGGGCGCGTTCGGTACCAAGAGACCCAGTACTTC
.	TRBV3-1	.	TRBJ1-2	CASSQEWAEDGYTF	TGTGCCAGCAGCCAAGAGTGGGCGGAGGATGGCTACACCTTC
few	TRBV9	.	TRBJ2-1	CASSPTTDAYNEQFF	TGTGCCAGCAGCCCTACAACCGATGCCTACAATGAGCAGTTCTTC
.	TRBV20-1	.	TRBJ2-3	CSARGIRSTDTQYF	TGCAGTGCTAGAGGGATCCGTAGCACAGATACGCAGTATTTT
.	TRBV2	TRBD2	TRBJ2-3	CASSEGLAGGTQYF	TGTGCCAGCAGTGAAGGACTAGCGGGAGGTACGCAGTATTTT
.	TRBV24-1	.	TRBJ2-1	CATSEDNEQFF	TGTGCCACCAGTGAAGACAATGAGCAGTTCTTC
few	TRBV7-2	TRBD2	TRBJ2-3	CASRARGAGGLADTQYF	TGTGCCAGCAGGGCCAGGGGAGCGGGAGGTTTAGCAGATACGCAGTATTTT
.	TRBV20-1	TRBD1	TRBJ1-4	CSARDRVFEKLFF	TGCAGTGCTAGGGACAGGGTTTTTGAAAAACTGTTTTTT
few	TRBV12-3/TRBV12-4	.	TRBJ1-5	CASSLLRSHQPQHF	TGTGCCAGCAGTTTACTCAGGAGTCATCAGCCCCAGCATTTT
few	TRBV3-1	.	TRBJ2-3	CASSQGTGWVDTQYF	TGTGCCAGCAGTCAGGGGACGGGTTGGGTGGATACGCAGTATTTT
.	TRBV11-3	TRBD2	TRBJ2-1	CASSGLAGGKQFF	TGTGCCAGCAGCGGACTAGCGGGCGGAAAGCAGTTCTTC
.	TRBV9	.	TRBJ2-4	CASSVSWELKNIQYF	TGTGCCAGCAGCGTCAGCTGGGAGCTAAAAAACATTCAGTACTTC
.	TRBV10-3	.	TRBJ2-7	CAISAGELYEQYF	TGTGCCATCAGTGCCGGGGAGCTATACGAGCAGTACTTC
few	TRBV7-2	.	TRBJ2-1	CASSQDFSYNEQFF	TGTGCCAGCAGTCAGGATTTCTCCTACAATGAGCAGTTCTTC
.	TRBV7-9	.	TRBJ2-7	CASSLSDGAHEQYF	TGTGCCAGCAGCTTAAGTGACGGGGCCCACGAGCAGTACTTC
.	TRBV4-2	.	TRBJ2-7	CASSQEPGGYEQYF	TGTGCCAGCAGCCAAGAACCAGGAGGCTACGAGCAGTACTTC
.	TRBV7-6	TRBD2	TRBJ2-1	CASSKWTSALTYNEQFF	TGTGCCAGCAGCAAATGGACTAGCGCGTTAACCTACAATGAGCAGTTCTTC
.	TRBV28	TRBD2	TRBJ2-1	CASRKASGRGGEQFF	TGTGCCAGCAGGAAGGCTAGCGGGAGAGGGGGTGAGCAGTTCTTC
.	TRBV4-2	TRBD1	TRBJ1-6	CASSQTADRGDSPLHF	TGTGCCAGCAGCCAAACTGCGGACAGGGGGGACTCACCCCTCCACTTT
.	TRBV5-1	TRBD1	TRBJ2-7	CASSIGQGVYEQYF	TGCGCCAGCAGCATAGGACAGGGGGTCTACGAGCAGTACTTC
.	TRBV20-1	.	TRBJ1-5	CSARGGGEGPQHF	TGCAGTGCTAGAGGGGGAGGGGAAGGGCCCCAGCATTTT
few	TRBV30	.	TRBJ2-7	CAWRINSYEQYF	TGTGCCTGGAGAATTAACTCCTACGAGCAGTACTTC
once	TRBV28	.	TRBJ2-3	CASSPGKGDTQYF	TGTGCCAGCAGTCCAGGCAAGGGGGATACGCAGTATTTT
.	TRBV5-1	.	TRBJ1-2	CASSVDPDDNYGYTF	TGCGCCAGCAGCGTGGATCCCGATGATAACTATGGCTACACCTTC
few	TRBV6-6	.	TRBJ2-1	CASSYSIGVNEQFF	TGTGCCAGCAGTTACTCGATAGGGGTCAATGAGCAGTTCTTC
once	TRBV27	TRBD2	TRBJ2-2	CASSFRGGNVGTGELFF	TGTGCCAGCAGTTTCCGCGGGGGAAATGTGGGTACCGGGGAGCTGTTTTTT
once	TRBV5-1	TRBD1	TRBJ2-1	CASSSPGQGMGEQFF	TGCGCCAGCAGCTCACCGGGACAGGGGATGGGCGAGCAGTTCTTC
many	TRBV5-1	TRBD2	TRBJ2-7	CASSVGLAGGREEQYF	TGCGCCAGCAGCGTAGGACTAGCGGGAGGGCGAGAAGAGCAGTACTTC
.	TRBV4-2	TRBD2	TRBJ2-2	CASGIREGNTGELFF	TGTGCCAGCGGCATTCGGGAGGGCAACACCGGGGAGCTGTTTTTT